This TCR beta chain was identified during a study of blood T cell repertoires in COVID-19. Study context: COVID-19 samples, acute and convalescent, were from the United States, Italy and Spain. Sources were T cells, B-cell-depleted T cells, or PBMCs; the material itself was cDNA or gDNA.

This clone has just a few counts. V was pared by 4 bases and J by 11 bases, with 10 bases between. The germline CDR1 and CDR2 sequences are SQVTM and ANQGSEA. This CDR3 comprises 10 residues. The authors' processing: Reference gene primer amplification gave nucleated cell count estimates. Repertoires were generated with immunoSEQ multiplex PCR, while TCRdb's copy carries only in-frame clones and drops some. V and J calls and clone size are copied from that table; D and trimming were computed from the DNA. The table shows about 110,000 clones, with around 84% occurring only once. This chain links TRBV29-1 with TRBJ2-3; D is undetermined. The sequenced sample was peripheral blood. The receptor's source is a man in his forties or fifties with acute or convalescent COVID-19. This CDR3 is CSVGFGGQYF. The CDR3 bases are TGCAGCGTTGGCTTCGGTGGGCAGTATTTT.